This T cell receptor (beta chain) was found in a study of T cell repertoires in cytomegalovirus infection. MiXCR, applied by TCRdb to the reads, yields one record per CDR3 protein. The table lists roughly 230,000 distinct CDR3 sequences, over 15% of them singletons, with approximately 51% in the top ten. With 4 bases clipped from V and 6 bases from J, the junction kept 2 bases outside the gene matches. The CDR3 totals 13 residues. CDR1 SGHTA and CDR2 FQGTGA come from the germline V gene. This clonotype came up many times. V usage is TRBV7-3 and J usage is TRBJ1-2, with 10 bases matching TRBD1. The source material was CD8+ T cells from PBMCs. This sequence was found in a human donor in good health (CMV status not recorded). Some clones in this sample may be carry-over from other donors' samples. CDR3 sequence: CASSYGTGDGYTF. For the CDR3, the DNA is TGTGCCAGCAGCTACGGGACAGGGGATGGCTACACCTTC.